These 4 T cell receptor beta chains were all obtained from the same sample, sequenced in a study of cytomegalovirus exposure and HLA in healthy donors. 60 Vbeta and 13 Jbeta primers were used in PCR. Profiled with immunoSEQ multiplex PCR; TCRdb holds only in-frame clones, not every one. The table includes approximately 170,000 clones, about 65% detected once. Sequencing was carried out using PBMCs. The receptors come from a woman between 18 and 29 years old in good health and CMV-seropositive.

DNA of the CDR3: TGTGCCAGCAGTGAAGATCAGATCGTGGAGACCCAGTACTTC. It codes for CASSEDQIVETQYF. This sequence joins TRBV2 and TRBJ2-5; D remains ambiguous. CDR3 length equals 14 residues. Per the germline V gene, CDR1 is SNHLY and CDR2 is FYNNEI. Trimming removed 1 base from V and 5 bases from J, with 11 bases in between.

This clone was seen just once. The chain joins TRBV7-9 to TRBJ2-5; D is uncertain. The V end lost 1 base, the J end lost 4 bases, and 7 bases lay between the germline ends. The CDR3 length is 13 residues. The germline CDR1 and CDR2 sequences are SEHNR and FQNEAQ (reference sequence). CDR3 region: CASSLELAETQYF. The CDR3 DNA reads as TGTGCCAGCAGCTTAGAGCTTGCAGAGACCCAGTACTTC.

This clone appeared a few times. V is TRBV7-9 and J is TRBJ2-1, with a possible D match to TRBD1 (6 bases). Germline V gene lookup returns CDR1 SEHNR and CDR2 FQNEAQ (reference sequence). This CDR3 contains 13 residues. V was cut by 0 bases and J by 8 bases, with 8 bases left in between. CDR3 DNA: TGTGCCAGCAGCTTAGCGGGACACGATGAGCAGTTCTTC. It specifies CASSLAGHDEQFF. The full variable domain, rest sourced from reference TRBV7-9 and TRBJ2-1, is DTGVSQNPRHKITKRGQNVTFRCDPISEHNRLYWYRQTLGQGPEFLTYFQNEAQLEKSRLLSDRFSAERPKGSFSTLEIQRTEQGDSAMYLCASSLAGHDEQFFGPGTRLTVL.

The chain couples TRBV7-9 to TRBJ1-1; the D is unclear. V lost 3 bases to trimming and J lost 4 bases, with 9 bases between them. Germline CDR1 reads SEHNR; CDR2 reads FQNEAQ (reference sequence). The CDR3 is made up of 13 amino acids. The CDR3 bases are TGTGCCAGCAGCTTCGGACTTCTCACTGAAGCTTTCTTT. This gives the protein CASSFGLLTEAFF.